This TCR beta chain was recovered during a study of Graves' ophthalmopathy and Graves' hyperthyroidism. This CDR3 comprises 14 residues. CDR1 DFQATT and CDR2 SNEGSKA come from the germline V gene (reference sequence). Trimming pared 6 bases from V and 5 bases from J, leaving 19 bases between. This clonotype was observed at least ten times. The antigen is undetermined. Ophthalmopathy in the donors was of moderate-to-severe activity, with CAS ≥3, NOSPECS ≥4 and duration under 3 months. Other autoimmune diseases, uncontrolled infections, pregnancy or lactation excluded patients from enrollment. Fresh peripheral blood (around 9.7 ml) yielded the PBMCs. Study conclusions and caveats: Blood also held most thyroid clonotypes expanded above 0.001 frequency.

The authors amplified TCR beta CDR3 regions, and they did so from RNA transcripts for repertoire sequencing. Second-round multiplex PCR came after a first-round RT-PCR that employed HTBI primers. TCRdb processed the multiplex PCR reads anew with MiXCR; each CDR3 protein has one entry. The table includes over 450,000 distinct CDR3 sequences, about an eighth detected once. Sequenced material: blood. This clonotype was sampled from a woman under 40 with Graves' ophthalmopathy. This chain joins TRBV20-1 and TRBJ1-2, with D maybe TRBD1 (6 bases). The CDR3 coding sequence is TGCAGTGCCCCACAGGGCGGGGCTGGATATGGCTACACCTTC. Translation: CSAPQGGAGYGYTF.